The clone carrying this T cell receptor beta chain has just a few counts. Its antigen is not identified. This sample is drawn from a study of response to subunit inactivated influenza vaccine. Trimming removed 3 bases from V and 1 base from J; junction bases left unmatched: 5. The CDR3 is 15 amino acids. The germline V gene has CDR1 SGHAT and CDR2 FQNNGV. Study observations and caveats: New T cells are recruited in small numbers by each seasonal influenza vaccination, according to the authors' suggestion.

MiXCR was run by TCRdb on the RT-PCR reads, yielding one entry per CDR3 protein. The top ten clones hold roughly 3% of a sample with 500,000 or so distinct CDR3 sequences, approximately 15% of them seen once. The receptor's source is a man aged 50-75 years who received an inactivated influenza vaccine. This chain connects TRBV11-2 to TRBJ1-1; 7 bases are shared with TRBD1. Sequencing was performed on CD4+ T cells sorted from PBMCs, taken less than 30 months after vaccination. CDR3 sequence reads: CASSFPRTGNTEAFF. Written as DNA, the CDR3 is TGTGCCAGCAGCTTCCCCCGGACAGGGAACACTGAAGCTTTCTTT. The full variable domain, its missing parts supplied by reference TRBV11-2 and TRBJ1-1, is EAGVAQSPRYKIIEKRQSVAFWCNPISGHATLYWYQQILGQGPKLLIQFQNNGVVDDSQLPKDRFSAERLKGVDSTLKIQPAKLEDSAVYLCASSFPRTGNTEAFFGQGTRLTVV.